The next 10 T cell receptor beta chains were all read from a single sample in a study of T cell responses to AZD1222 COVID-19 vaccine. Sequenced by immunoSEQ multiplex PCR; TCRdb stores in-frame clones only, minus some. The sample has about 120,000 clones, 91% seen once. This sample comprised peripheral blood, obtained on day 0 of AZD1222 vaccination. These receptors were collected from an adult in good health.

J is TRBJ2-3 and V is TRBV7-9; the D gene could be TRBD1 or TRBD2 (5 bases each). V shed 4 bases and J shed 6 bases, with 14 bases lying between them. The CDR3 is 14 residues long. The germline CDR1 and CDR2 sequences are SEHNR and FQNEAQ (reference sequence). CDR3 DNA: TGTGCCAGCAGCTCCGGGGCACAAGGGGATACGCAGTATTTT. Translated: CASSSGAQGDTQYF.

The genes are TRBV27 and TRBJ2-6; D perhaps matches TRBD2 (6 bases). This CDR3 contains 14 residues. The germline V gene has CDR1 MNHEY and CDR2 SMNVEV (reference sequence). V gave up 7 bases and J gave up 2 bases, with 9 bases separating them. The CDR3 is CASTGGAGANVLTF. The CDR3 nucleotides read TGTGCCAGCACCGGAGGGGCTGGGGCCAACGTCCTGACTTTC.

The J gene is TRBJ2-5, the V gene TRBV18; D remains ambiguous. This CDR3 is built from 15 residues. Deletions cut 3 bases from V and 0 bases from J, with 11 bases between. Germline V gene data show CDR1 as KGHSH and CDR2 as LQKENI. For the CDR3, the DNA is TGTGCCAGCTCACCGTTGCAGACGTACCAAGAGACCCAGTACTTC. It encodes CASSPLQTYQETQYF.

V gene TRBV30 combines with J gene TRBJ1-2, with D maybe TRBD1 (6 bases). This CDR3 region has 12 residues. V lost 6 bases, J lost 8 bases, and 16 bases lay in between. CDR1 GTSNPN and CDR2 SVGIG come from the germline V gene (reference sequence). The CDR3 DNA reads TGTGCCTGTATAACAGGGAAGGACGGCTACACCTTC. This gives the protein CACITGKDGYTF.

The V call is TRBV25-1, the J call TRBJ2-7, with 7 bases that match TRBD1. V was clipped by 3 bases and J by 1 base; unmatched bases: 15. The CDR3 loop spans 18 amino acids. The germline gives CDR1 MGHDK, CDR2 SYGVNS. The DNA of the CDR3 is TGTGCCAGCAGTGACCGGGCGGGTTGGGACAGATGGTCCTACGAGCAGTACTTC. Residues: CASSDRAGWDRWSYEQYF.

This chain links TRBV5-1 with TRBJ2-1, with D perhaps assigned TRBD1 or TRBD2 (5 bases each). The germline CDR1 and CDR2 sequences are SGHRS and YFSETQ. The CDR3 sequence is 15 residues long. Trimming removed 2 bases from V and 4 bases from J, with 13 bases in between. The CDR3 bases are TGCGCCAGCAGCTTTTACGGGGCCAATTACAATGAGCAGTTCTTC. Its translation is CASSFYGANYNEQFF. Full variable domain (outside the CDR3, taken from reference TRBV5-1 and TRBJ2-1): KAGVTQTPRYLIKTRGQQVTLSCSPISGHRSVSWYQQTPGQGLQFLFEYFSETQRNKGNFPGRFSGRQFSNSRSEMNVSTLELGDSALYLCASSFYGANYNEQFFGPGTRLTVL.

V usage is TRBV12-3 or TRBV12-4 and J usage is TRBJ1-1, with TRBD1 identical over 10 bases. The J segment lost 10 bases and the V segment lost 1 base, leaving 3 bases of the junction unmatched. The CDR3 loop spans 13 amino acids. As DNA, the CDR3 is TGTGCCAGCAGTTTAGTCCGGGACAGGGGAGCTTTCTTT. It is translated as CASSLVRDRGAFF.

The chain employs TRBV11-3 and TRBJ2-5; tentative D call: TRBD1 (5 bases). Between the trimmed V and J ends, which lost 5 bases and 4 bases, there was a span of 14 bases. The germline gives CDR1 SGHNT, CDR2 YENEEA. CDR3 length: 14 amino acids. CDR3 DNA sequence: TGTGCCAGCAGCCCTACCGGCCAGGGAGAGACCCAGTACTTC. Translated, it gives CASSPTGQGETQYF.

V gene TRBV5-6 combines with J gene TRBJ1-1, with 8 bases matching TRBD1. CDR1 SGHDT and CDR2 YYEEEE come from the germline V gene. After removal of 4 bases from V and 3 bases from J, the junction contained 5 bases not matched to a gene. The CDR3 loop spans 14 amino acids. The CDR3 DNA reads TGTGCCAGCAGCCGACAGGGGAGAGACACTGAAGCTTTCTTT. Its translation is CASSRQGRDTEAFF. Drawing the rest from reference TRBV5-6 and TRBJ1-1, the complete variable domain is DAGVTQSPTHLIKTRGQQVTLRCSPKSGHDTVSWYQQALGQGPQFIFQYYEEEERQRGNFPDRFSGHQFPNYSSELNVNALLLGDSALYLCASSRQGRDTEAFFGQGTRLTVV.

The chain joins TRBV5-6 to TRBJ2-2, with TRBD2 matching 10 bases. The CDR3 contains 16 residues. Germline values: CDR1 SGHDT, CDR2 YYEEEE. Germline trimming cut 5 bases from V and 5 bases from J; bases unmatched to any gene: 9. The CDR3 region is CASRLLAGVQTGELFF. In DNA, the CDR3 is TGTGCCAGCAGACTTCTAGCGGGAGTCCAGACCGGGGAGCTGTTTTTT.